This is a list of T cell receptor beta chains from one sample in a study of OX40 agonist ivuxolimab in advanced cancers. Some clones are missing from TCRdb's copy, which holds only in-frame ones; the method was immunoSEQ multiplex PCR. The sample contains about 46,000 clones, about 89% of which appear only once. The sample here was CD4+ or CD8+ T cells sorted from blood, taken in a trial of the OX40 agonist ivuxolimab. These receptors came from an adult with an advanced solid tumor such as melanoma, head and neck, liver or kidney cancer. Both conserved end residues are part of each CDR3. D genes are given only for firm matches. Size values are once, few and many counts, or a class for expanded clones, and some rows have none.

clone size	V gene	CDR3 length	J gene	D gene	CDR3 DNA	CDR3 protein
NA	TRBV27	13	TRBJ2-1	NA	TGTGCCAGCAGTTTTACGGTGGGGAATGAGCAGTTCTTC	CASSFTVGNEQFF
once	TRBV7-9	14	TRBJ2-5	NA	TGTGCCAGCAGCTTAGAATGGCCAGAAGAGACCCAGTACTTC	CASSLEWPEETQYF
NA	TRBV4-2	15	TRBJ1-4	NA	TGTGCCAGCAGCCAAGGGGCAGGGGAGAATGAAAAACTGTTTTTT	CASSQGAGENEKLFF
NA	TRBV13	15	TRBJ2-2	TRBD2	TGTGCCAGCAGCTTACGGCGGGAGCCCACCGGGGAGCTGTTTTTT	CASSLRREPTGELFF
NA	TRBV6-5	15	TRBJ1-4	TRBD1	TGTGCCAGCAGTGCGGCCGGGACAGGGGATGAAAAACTGTTTTTT	CASSAAGTGDEKLFF
NA	TRBV9	15	TRBJ2-1	TRBD2	TGTGCCAGCAGCGTAGCACTAGCGGGTTACAATGAGCAGTTCTTC	CASSVALAGYNEQFF
NA	TRBV4-3	15	TRBJ1-2	NA	TGCGCCAGCAGCCAAGGACCCATTTCGAGCTATGGCTACACCTTC	CASSQGPISSYGYTF
NA	TRBV7-6	15	TRBJ2-7	TRBD1	TGTGCCAGCAGCTTAGAGGGACAGAGGACCTACGAGCAGTACTTC	CASSLEGQRTYEQYF
NA	TRBV7-3	16	TRBJ2-5	TRBD2	TGTGCCAGCAGCCCCCAACTAGCGGGGGGGCAGGAGACCCAGTACTTC	CASSPQLAGGQETQYF
NA	TRBV28	15	TRBJ2-7	TRBD1	TGTGCCAGCAAGAGGCCGGGACAGGGAGGCGACGAGCAGTACTTC	CASKRPGQGGDEQYF
NA	TRBV5-1	15	TRBJ2-3	NA	TGCGCCAGCAGCCAGTGGGCTAGCGCCACAGATACGCAGTATTTT	CASSQWASATDTQYF
NA	TRBV9	16	TRBJ2-2	TRBD1	TGTGCCAGCAGTACTCTCGGGACAGCGAACACCGGGGAGCTGTTTTTT	CASSTLGTANTGELFF
once	TRBV9	16	TRBJ2-7	NA	TGTGCCAGCAGCGTAGGGGCAGGGAAGGGCACCTACGAGCAGTACTTC	CASSVGAGKGTYEQYF
NA	TRBV30	14	TRBJ1-5	NA	TGTGCCTGGAGAGGGGGGTCGGGCAATCAGCCCCAGCATTTT	CAWRGGSGNQPQHF
NA	TRBV7-2	13	TRBJ2-1	NA	TGTGCCAGCAGCTCATTCGCTGGGCTTGAGCAGTTCTTC	CASSSFAGLEQFF
NA	TRBV7-9	17	TRBJ2-7	TRBD2	TGTGCCAGCAGCCCTGGGGGACTAGCGGGGAGATGGGTCGAGCAGTACTTC	CASSPGGLAGRWVEQYF
NA	TRBV6-5	16	TRBJ2-1	NA	TGTGCCAGCAGTTACGGGCAGGGTAAATCCTACAATGAGCAGTTCTTC	CASSYGQGKSYNEQFF
once	TRBV6-6	15	TRBJ1-5	NA	TGTGCCAGCAGTTACTCCGGGGTTGGCAATCAGCCCCAGCATTTT	CASSYSGVGNQPQHF
NA	TRBV7-8	13	TRBJ2-2	NA	TGTGCCAGCAGCTTAGTTCAGTCCGGGGAGCTGTTTTTT	CASSLVQSGELFF
NA	TRBV19	14	TRBJ2-3	NA	TGTGCCAGTACCCCGGGCGCAGTTTGGGATACGCAGTATTTT	CASTPGAVWDTQYF
once	TRBV5-6	13	TRBJ2-7	NA	TGTGCCAGCAGCTTGGGGGGTTCCCACGAGCAGTACTTC	CASSLGGSHEQYF
NA	TRBV27	15	TRBJ1-1	TRBD1	TGTGCCAGCAGTTCCCAGACAGGGCTGAACACTGAAGCTTTCTTT	CASSSQTGLNTEAFF
once	TRBV7-2	15	TRBJ1-5	NA	TGTGCCAGCAGCTTAGGGGGATATAGCAATCAGCCCCAGCATTTT	CASSLGGYSNQPQHF
NA	TRBV7-9	16	TRBJ1-2	NA	TGTGCCAGCAGCTCTACCGGGTCCACCCTTAACTATGGCTACACCTTC	CASSSTGSTLNYGYTF
NA	TRBV27	17	TRBJ2-3	TRBD2	TGTGCCAGCAGTTTGCCCCAGAGCGGGGGGGCCCCAGATACGCAGTATTTT	CASSLPQSGGAPDTQYF
NA	TRBV28	16	TRBJ2-1	TRBD2	TGTGCCACGGGACTAGCGGGAGGTTTCTCCTACAATGAGCAGTTCTTC	CATGLAGGFSYNEQFF
NA	TRBV28	14	TRBJ1-2	NA	TGTGCCAGCAGCTGGACTGCCCTTCGGTATGGCTACACCTTC	CASSWTALRYGYTF
NA	TRBV5-1	14	TRBJ2-7	TRBD1	TGCGCCAGCAGCCGAGGACAGGGTCCCGACGAGCAGTACTTC	CASSRGQGPDEQYF
NA	TRBV5-6	12	TRBJ1-1	NA	TGTGCCAGCAGCGGCGGCAACACTGAAGCTTTCTTT	CASSGGNTEAFF
NA	TRBV9	17	TRBJ2-1	NA	TGTGCCAGCAGCGTCCCAGGGCCTTCCCCCTTACAGGGTGAGCAGTTCTTC	CASSVPGPSPLQGEQFF
NA	TRBV6-5	13	TRBJ2-7	TRBD1	TGTGCCAGCAGGGAACAGGGGTCCTACGAGCAGTACTTC	CASREQGSYEQYF
NA	TRBV2	12	TRBJ2-7	NA	TGTGCCAGCATTGGGGTTTCCTACGAGCAGTACTTC	CASIGVSYEQYF
medium-sized	TRBV28	14	TRBJ2-7	NA	TGTGCCAGCCTCCAGGGGGGCAGGGCGGACGAGCAGTACTTC	CASLQGGRADEQYF
NA	TRBV28	15	TRBJ1-4	NA	TGTGCCAGCAGTTCCAAAACAGCCACCAATGAAAAACTGTTTTTT	CASSSKTATNEKLFF
NA	TRBV9	15	TRBJ1-3	TRBD1	TGTGCCAGCAGCGTACCGACAGGGTCGGGAAACACCATATATTTT	CASSVPTGSGNTIYF
NA	TRBV4-1	13	TRBJ2-7	NA	TGCGCCAGCAGCCTGGGTAACACCTACGAGCAGTACTTC	CASSLGNTYEQYF
NA	TRBV4-3	14	TRBJ2-5	TRBD1	TGCGCCAGCAGCCAAGTAGGGGGCCTGGAGACCCAGTACTTC	CASSQVGGLETQYF
few	TRBV21-1	15	TRBJ2-1	NA	TGTGCCAGCAGGGGGCGGGAGAGCTCCTACAATGAGCAGTTCTTC	CASRGRESSYNEQFF
NA	TRBV4-1	14	TRBJ1-1	NA	TGCGCCAGCAGCGCCACAGGGTTGAACACTGAAACTTTCTTT	CASSATGLNTETFF
NA	TRBV5-6	12	TRBJ2-2	NA	TGTGCCAGCAGCTGGGGCACCGGGGAGCTGTTTTTT	CASSWGTGELFF
once	TRBV11-2	16	TRBJ1-5	NA	TGTGCCAGCAGCCCGTATATTGGGGGGCTCGATCAGCCCCAGCATTTT	CASSPYIGGLDQPQHF
few	TRBV28	15	TRBJ1-4	TRBD1	TGTGCCAGCAGTCCTGGACAGGGGGTGGCTGAAAAACTGTTTTTT	CASSPGQGVAEKLFF
NA	TRBV7-9	17	TRBJ2-7	NA	TGCGCCAGCAGCCAAGTGCAGGGCGGGGACGAAACCTACGAGCAGTACTTC	CASSQVQGGDETYEQYF
NA	TRBV28	14	TRBJ2-3	NA	TGTGCCAGCAGGCTACCGGGGGAGGTGGATACGCAGTATTTT	CASRLPGEVDTQYF
NA	TRBV7-2	15	TRBJ1-1	NA	TGTGCCAGCAGCCCTCTTGGGGGGGGCTACACTGAAGCTTTCTTT	CASSPLGGGYTEAFF
once	TRBV11-3	12	TRBJ2-1	NA	TGTGCCAGCAGCTTAGGGGACAATGAGCAGTTCTTC	CASSLGDNEQFF
NA	TRBV13	17	TRBJ2-7	NA	TGTGCCAGCAGCTCGAGAATATGGGGGGGCAGCTCCTACGAGCAGTACTTC	CASSSRIWGGSSYEQYF
NA	TRBV5-1	13	TRBJ1-1	NA	TGCGCCAGCAACAATATAGGGACGACTGAAGCTTTCTTT	CASNNIGTTEAFF
NA	TRBV6-4	16	TRBJ2-7	TRBD1	TGTGCCAGCAGGGCTGGCCCCTGGACAGGGCTGGGCGAGCAGTACTTC	CASRAGPWTGLGEQYF
NA	TRBV7-6	15	TRBJ2-1	TRBD1	TGTGCCAGCAGCCCCGGAGGACAGGGGTGGAATGAGCAGTTCTTC	CASSPGGQGWNEQFF
NA	TRBV5-6	14	TRBJ1-5	NA	TGTGCCAGCAGCTTGTGGGGCGGCAATCAGCCCCAGCATTTT	CASSLWGGNQPQHF
NA	TRBV7-9	14	TRBJ2-7	TRBD1	TGTGCCAGCAGCCCCGACAGGGTGGGCTACGAGCAGTACTTC	CASSPDRVGYEQYF
NA	TRBV28	13	TRBJ2-7	NA	TGTGCCAGCAGTTTACCCAGCTCCTACGAGCAGTACTTC	CASSLPSSYEQYF
NA	TRBV14	14	TRBJ2-1	NA	TGTGCCAGCAGCCAATTTAACCAATACAATGAGCAGTTCTTC	CASSQFNQYNEQFF
NA	TRBV4-2	15	TRBJ1-5	NA	TGTGCCAGCAGCCAAGAGTTAGGGCGCAATCAGCCCCAGCATTTT	CASSQELGRNQPQHF
NA	TRBV5-1	14	TRBJ2-5	NA	TGCGCCAGCAGCTTGGCGACAGACCAAGAGACCCAGTACTTC	CASSLATDQETQYF
medium-sized	TRBV5-5	15	TRBJ1-2	TRBD1	TGTGCCAGCAGGGGACAGGGCGCCTCTAACTATGGCTACACCTTC	CASRGQGASNYGYTF
NA	TRBV28	14	TRBJ2-1	TRBD1	TGTGCCAGCAGTTTCATGGCCCAGGGGGATGAGCAGTTCTTC	CASSFMAQGDEQFF